This T cell receptor beta chain was sequenced in a study of cytomegalovirus exposure and HLA in healthy donors. The donors formed part of the approximately 120-subject validation cohort, distinct from the 666-subject first cohort. Generated by immunoSEQ multiplex PCR, the TCRdb table keeps only in-frame clones and is missing some. The sample carries 300,000 or so clones, roughly 86% recorded once. As to this clone: Its antigen is not identified.

The CDR3 has 16 residues. V lost 3 bases and J 4 bases, leaving 14 bases between the germline ends. Germline CDR1 and CDR2: SGHDT and YYEEEE. Broader study findings: Altogether, some 170 TCR beta chains were recorded as cytomegalovirus-associated. Reports showed the classifier diagnosing cytomegalovirus status with high specificity and sensitivity. Rarity marked most TCR sequences, yet some public TCRs occurred in many donors.

The clonotype was recovered from a man aged 30-40 years in good health and CMV-seronegative. Input material: PBMCs. The rearrangement uses TRBV5-6 and TRBJ1-6; tentative D call: TRBD1 (6 bases). This chain's CDR3 is CASSYRVTGYNSPLHF. CDR3 DNA: TGTGCCAGCAGCTACAGGGTCACCGGGTATAATTCACCCCTCCACTTT.